Sequencing of this T cell receptor (beta chain) was carried out in a study of T cells in Graves' hyperthyroidism and ophthalmopathy. The source material, RNA transcripts, was used to amplify TCR beta CDR3 regions. First-round RT-PCR targeting the TCR CDR3 was performed with the HTBI primer set. TCRdb ran MiXCR on the multiplex PCR reads and lists one entry per CDR3 protein. The sample records 550,000 to 600,000 distinct CDR3 sequences, approximately 15% being singletons. CDR1 is SGHVS, CDR2 FNYEAQ, per germline. V dropped 1 base and J dropped 7 bases, with 16 bases sitting between them. The CDR3 loop spans 15 amino acids.

V usage is TRBV7-6 and J usage is TRBJ1-1; D unclear. The receptor was isolated from a woman between 18 and 30 years old with Graves' ophthalmopathy. The sequenced sample consisted of blood. DNA for the CDR3: TGTGCCAGCAGCTTAGAGTGGGGTCCCCTTAGTGAAGCTTTCTTT. It is translated as CASSLEWGPLSEAFF.